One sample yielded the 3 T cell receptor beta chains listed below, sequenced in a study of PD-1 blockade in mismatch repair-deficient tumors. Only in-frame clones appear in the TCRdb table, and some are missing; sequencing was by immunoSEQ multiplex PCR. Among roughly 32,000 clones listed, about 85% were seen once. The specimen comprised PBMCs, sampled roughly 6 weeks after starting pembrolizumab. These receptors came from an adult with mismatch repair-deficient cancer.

CDR3: CASSFTENTEAFF. DNA of the CDR3: TGTGCCAGCAGCTTCACTGAGAACACTGAAGCTTTCTTT. The chain joins TRBV7-2 to TRBJ1-1; D is unclear. Germline V gene sequence: CDR1 SGHTA, CDR2 FQGNSA. The CDR3 is made up of 13 amino acids. V was cut by 3 bases and J by 1 base, with 6 bases left in between.

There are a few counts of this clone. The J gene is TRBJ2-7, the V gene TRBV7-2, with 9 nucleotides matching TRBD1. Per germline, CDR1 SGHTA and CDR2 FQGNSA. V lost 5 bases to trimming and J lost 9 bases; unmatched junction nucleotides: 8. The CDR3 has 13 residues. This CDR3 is CASSQDRGTAQYF. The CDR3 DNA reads TGTGCCAGCAGCCAGGACAGGGGTACGGCGCAGTACTTC.

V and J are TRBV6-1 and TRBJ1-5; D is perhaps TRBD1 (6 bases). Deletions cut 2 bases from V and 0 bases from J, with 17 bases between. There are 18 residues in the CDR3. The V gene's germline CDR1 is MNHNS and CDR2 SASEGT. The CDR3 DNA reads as TGTGCCAGCAGTGAAAGGACAGTGGCGGGTTATAGCAATCAGCCCCAGCATTTT. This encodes CASSERTVAGYSNQPQHF.